These T cell receptor beta chains were read from a single sample in a study of glioma-infiltrating T cells. MiXCR, run by TCRdb on the multiplex PCR reads, gives a single entry per CDR3 protein. The sample records 100,000 to 150,000 distinct CDR3 sequences, 24% being singletons. The sequenced material came from glioma tissue, nonneoplastic brain tissue, or PBMCs (not recorded which). Receptor source: a human donor with low-grade glioma or glioblastoma, undergoing nonglioma brain surgery, or in good health (not recorded which). Each CDR3 is given with its conserved first and last residue. D genes are given only for firm matches. Rows give clone size only sometimes, using once, few, many, or a class for an expanded clone.

TRBJ2-3,NA,TRBD1,TRBV20-1,TGCAGTGCTAGAATACAGGGGGCCACAGATACGCAGTATTTT,CSARIQGATDTQYF
TRBJ1-1,many,NA,TRBV7-6,TGTGCTAGCAGCTTGGATGGGCCGAACACTGAAGCTTTCTTT,CASSLDGPNTEAFF
TRBJ1-2,few,TRBD1,TRBV7-9,TGTGCCAGCAGCTTAATCGAAACAGGGGAATATGGCTACACCTTC,CASSLIETGEYGYTF
TRBJ1-3,many,NA,TRBV28,TGTGCCAGCAGTTTAGGGGCAGGAAACTCTGGAAACACCATATATTTT,CASSLGAGNSGNTIYF
TRBJ1-1,many,NA,TRBV6-6,TGTGCCAGCAGTTACAGACCTGAGGCTGAAGCTTTCTTT,CASSYRPEAEAFF
TRBJ1-6,NA,TRBD1,TRBV20-1,TGCAGTGCTAGAGACCGACAGGGAAAGGATTCACCCCTCCACTTT,CSARDRQGKDSPLHF
TRBJ1-5,many,NA,TRBV6-1,TGTGCCAGCAGTTATTCACAGGTTAGCAATCAGCCCCAGCATTTT,CASSYSQVSNQPQHF
TRBJ2-5,NA,NA,TRBV6-1,TGTGCCAGCTCCAAACCCATCCCAGAGACCCAGTACTTC,CASSKPIPETQYF
TRBJ2-3,many,TRBD2,TRBV20-1,TGCAGTGCTAGAGATGGCGGGGGGCCAGTGTCTAGCACAGATACGCAGTATTTT,CSARDGGGPVSSTDTQYF
TRBJ1-1,few,NA,TRBV2,TGTGCCAGCAGTGAGGGCCGGAGACCGAACACTGAAGCTTTCTTT,CASSEGRRPNTEAFF
TRBJ2-3,few,NA,TRBV29-1,TGCAGCCTACGGACCACGATGGGAGATACGCAGTATTTT,CSLRTTMGDTQYF
TRBJ2-4,few,TRBD1,TRBV28,TGTGCCAGTATTTCCGGGACAGAAAACATTCAGTACTTC,CASISGTENIQYF
TRBJ2-3,NA,TRBD2,TRBV28,TGTGCCAGCTGGACTAGCGGCCGACGGGGGGGAACAGATACGCAGTATTTT,CASWTSGRRGGTDTQYF
TRBJ1-1,NA,NA,TRBV12-3/TRBV12-4,TGTGCCAGCAGTTTCAGTAGGAAGAACACTGAAGCTTTCTTT,CASSFSRKNTEAFF
TRBJ2-1,few,TRBD1,TRBV7-2,TGTGCCAGCAGCTTAGCGGTAGGGGGCTTGTTCGATGAGCAGTTCTTC,CASSLAVGGLFDEQFF
TRBJ2-1,once,NA,TRBV6-1,TGTGCCTCCAGATGGGGCCACTACAATGAGCAGTTCTTC,CASRWGHYNEQFF
TRBJ2-5,many,TRBD2,TRBV27,TGTGCCAGCAGTCCAGTCACTAGCGGGGGGAAAGAGACCCAGTACTTC,CASSPVTSGGKETQYF
TRBJ2-1,NA,TRBD2,TRBV12-3/TRBV12-4,TGTGCCAGCAGATCTAGCGGGGGATACAATGAGCAGTTCTTC,CASRSSGGYNEQFF
TRBJ1-2,many,NA,TRBV6-1,TGTGCCAGCAGTCCGACAGCTCTAGCTAACTATGGCTACACCTTC,CASSPTALANYGYTF
TRBJ2-1,few,TRBD2,TRBV20-1,TGCAGTGCTAGAGCCGTAGCGGGGGGGCGTGTCAATGAGCAGTTCTTC,CSARAVAGGRVNEQFF
TRBJ2-6,many,NA,TRBV14,TGTGCCAGCAGCCAAGGGACTAAGGGGTTCGGGGCCAACGTCCTGACTTTC,CASSQGTKGFGANVLTF
TRBJ1-1,many,TRBD1,TRBV18,TGTGCCAGCTCCCCACAGGGGATGAACACTGAAGCTTTCTTT,CASSPQGMNTEAFF
TRBJ2-1,few,NA,TRBV28,TGTGCCAGCAGGCCTCCTAGGTTGTCCTACAATGAGCAGTTCTTC,CASRPPRLSYNEQFF
TRBJ2-3,many,NA,TRBV24-1,TGTGCCACCAGTCCTAGCGCAGATACGCAGTATTTT,CATSPSADTQYF
TRBJ2-3,many,NA,TRBV6-2/TRBV6-3,TGTGCCAGCAGTTACGGGAGGACTCTCACAGATACGCAGTATTTT,CASSYGRTLTDTQYF
TRBJ2-1,NA,NA,TRBV12-3/TRBV12-4,TGTGCCAGCAGGAGTAGCTCCTACAATGAGCAGTTCTTC,CASRSSSYNEQFF
TRBJ1-4,once,NA,TRBV20-1,TGCAGTGCTGGAGATACGAGGGGGCTGTTTTTT,CSAGDTRGLFF
TRBJ1-1,NA,NA,TRBV7-9,TGTGCCAGCAGCTTAGGGCAGCTCCACACTGAAGCTTTCTTT,CASSLGQLHTEAFF
TRBJ1-2,once,NA,TRBV7-7,TGTGCCAGAGGGCGGGGGCTAAACTATGGCTACACCTTC,CARGRGLNYGYTF
TRBJ2-4,many,TRBD2,TRBV28,TGTGCCAGCAGTCGCGGGGGGCTAGGAAACATTCAGTACTTC,CASSRGGLGNIQYF
TRBJ2-1,many,NA,TRBV4-2,TGTGCCAGCAGCCAATCGCTAGGGGGAACCTACAATGAGCAGTTCTTC,CASSQSLGGTYNEQFF
TRBJ2-3,NA,TRBD1,TRBV7-9,TGTGCCAGCAGCTTAACGACAGGGAAGATATATACGCAGTATTTT,CASSLTTGKIYTQYF
TRBJ2-2,NA,NA,TRBV7-2,TGTGCCAGCAGCTTCGAAAGAGAGAGGGGGGAGCTGTTTTTT,CASSFERERGELFF
TRBJ2-1,few,NA,TRBV2,TGTGCCAGCAAGCAGGGGTCCTACAATGAGCAGTTCTTC,CASKQGSYNEQFF
TRBJ2-3,many,NA,TRBV6-1,TGTGCCAGCGGGGGGATAGATACGCAGTATTTT,CASGGIDTQYF
TRBJ1-2,NA,NA,TRBV11-2,TGTGCCAGCAGCTTAGCCCCCAGGGATGGCTACACCTTC,CASSLAPRDGYTF
TRBJ2-1,few,TRBD2,TRBV7-6,TGTGCTAGCAGCTTAGGGCTAGCGGGGGGAGACAATGAGCAGTTCTTC,CASSLGLAGGDNEQFF
TRBJ1-3,few,NA,TRBV5-4,TGTGCCAGCAGCTTGGGGGGCGCTAATCCTGGAAACACCATATATTTT,CASSLGGANPGNTIYF
TRBJ2-3,NA,TRBD2,TRBV5-8,TGTGCCGGGACCCTTAGCGGGGGGCACACAGATACGCAGTATTTT,CAGTLSGGHTDTQYF
TRBJ2-1,NA,NA,TRBV6-6,TGTGCCAGCAGTTACTCCCCCGGGCGGGGTGGCAATGAGCAGTTCTTC,CASSYSPGRGGNEQFF
TRBJ1-2,many,NA,TRBV6-6,TGTGCCAGCAGTTACCCGGGACCCCATTATGGCTACACCTTC,CASSYPGPHYGYTF
TRBJ1-5,NA,TRBD1,TRBV7-9,TGCGCCAGCAGCCAAGCCCAAGGGACAGGGATACAGCCCCAGCATTTT,CASSQAQGTGIQPQHF
TRBJ1-2,many,NA,TRBV7-9,TGTGCCAGCAGCGCGTGGGGGGGAGTGGATGGCTACACCTTC,CASSAWGGVDGYTF
TRBJ1-4,few,NA,TRBV20-1,TGCAGTGCCCCCACTTTCAATGAAAAACTGTTTTTT,CSAPTFNEKLFF
TRBJ1-1,NA,NA,TRBV29-1,TGCAGCGTTGAGGGGGAGTCCACGGAAGCTTTCTTT,CSVEGESTEAFF
TRBJ1-2,few,TRBD1,TRBV10-3,TGTGCCATCAGTGAGTCCGGGACAGCCTATGGCTACACCTTC,CAISESGTAYGYTF
TRBJ1-5,few,NA,TRBV7-9,TGTGCCAGCAGCTCGGCGGCAAATAGCAATCAGCCCCAGCATTTT,CASSSAANSNQPQHF
TRBJ2-3,NA,NA,TRBV14,TGTGCCAGCAGCTTCGAATCATACACAGATACGCAGTATTTT,CASSFESYTDTQYF
TRBJ2-3,NA,TRBD2,TRBV7-2,TGTGCCAGCAGCTTAGACCCCCCAGTGGGCGGGGGAAGCACAGATACGCAGTATTTT,CASSLDPPVGGGSTDTQYF